This TCR beta chain comes out of a study of CD8 T cells in Susac syndrome. RNA totalling roughly 0.5 to 1 ug underwent reverse transcription with random hexamers. TCRdb re-analysed the immunoSEQ multiplex PCR reads in MiXCR, keeping a single row per CDR3 protein. This sample has approximately 170,000 distinct CDR3 sequences, with 90% to 95% found just once. V shed 6 bases and J shed 5 bases, with 11 bases lying between them. Germline V gives CDR1 LNHDA, CDR2 SQIVND (reference sequence). The CDR3 spans 13 residues. The chain links TRBV19 to TRBJ1-5, with unresolved D. Sequenced material: CD4+ T cells from PBMCs. This clonotype originated in a human donor in good health. The CDR3 protein is CASRIMRDQPQHF. The CDR3 DNA is TGTGCCAGTAGAATAATGAGGGATCAGCCCCAGCATTTT.